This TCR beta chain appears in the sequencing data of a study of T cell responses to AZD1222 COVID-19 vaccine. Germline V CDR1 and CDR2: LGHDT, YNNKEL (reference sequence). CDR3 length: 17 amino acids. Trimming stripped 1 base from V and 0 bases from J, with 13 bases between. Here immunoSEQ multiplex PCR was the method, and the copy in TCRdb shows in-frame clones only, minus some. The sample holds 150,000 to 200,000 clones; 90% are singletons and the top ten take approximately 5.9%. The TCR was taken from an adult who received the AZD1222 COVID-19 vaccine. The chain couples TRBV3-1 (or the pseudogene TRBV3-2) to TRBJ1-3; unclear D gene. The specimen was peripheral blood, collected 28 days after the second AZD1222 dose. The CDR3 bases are TGTGCCAGCAGCCAAGCGCGGTGGCAGCGCTCTGGAAACACCATATATTTT. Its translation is CASSQARWQRSGNTIYF.